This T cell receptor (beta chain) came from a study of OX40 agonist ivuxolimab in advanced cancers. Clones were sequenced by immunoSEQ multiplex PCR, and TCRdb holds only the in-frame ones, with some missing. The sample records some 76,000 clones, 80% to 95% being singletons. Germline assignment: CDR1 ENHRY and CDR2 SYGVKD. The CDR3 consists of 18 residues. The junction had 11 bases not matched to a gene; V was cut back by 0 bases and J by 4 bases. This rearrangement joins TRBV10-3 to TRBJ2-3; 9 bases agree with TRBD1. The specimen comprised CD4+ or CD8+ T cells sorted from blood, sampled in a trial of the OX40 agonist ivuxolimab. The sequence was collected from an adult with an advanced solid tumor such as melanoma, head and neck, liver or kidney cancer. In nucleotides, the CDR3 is TGTGCCATCAGTGAGTCCGGGACAGGGTTTACCCTACCAGATACGCAGTATTTT. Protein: CAISESGTGFTLPDTQYF.